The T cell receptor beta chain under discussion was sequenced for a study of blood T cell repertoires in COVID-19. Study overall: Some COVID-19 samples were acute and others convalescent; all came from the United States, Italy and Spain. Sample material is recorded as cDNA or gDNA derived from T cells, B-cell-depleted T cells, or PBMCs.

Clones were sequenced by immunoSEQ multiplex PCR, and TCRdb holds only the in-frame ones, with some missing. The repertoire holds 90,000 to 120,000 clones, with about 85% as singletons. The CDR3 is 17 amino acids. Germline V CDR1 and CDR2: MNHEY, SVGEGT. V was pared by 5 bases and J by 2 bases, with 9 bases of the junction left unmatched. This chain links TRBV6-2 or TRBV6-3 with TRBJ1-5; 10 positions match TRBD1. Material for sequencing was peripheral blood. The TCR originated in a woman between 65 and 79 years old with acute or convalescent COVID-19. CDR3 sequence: CASSPKTGGTGNQPQHF. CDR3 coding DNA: TGTGCCAGCAGTCCGAAGACAGGGGGCACGGGCAATCAGCCCCAGCATTTT.